This T cell receptor beta chain was sequenced for a study of T-cell reconstitution after alpha-beta-depleted transplantation in children. Study findings and constraints: Among T cells one year after transplant, newly produced cells accounted for most counts and diversity.

As regards this clonotype: Its antigen is currently unknown.

The TCRbeta library was prepared with unique molecular identifiers. TCRdb independently ran MiXCR on the PCR reads; one entry per CDR3 protein. In the table there are 350,000 to 500,000 distinct CDR3 sequences, 43% of which are singletons. The sample in question was PBMCs, obtained before TCRalphabeta/CD19-depleted stem cell transplant. The clonotype originates from a girl aged 2 to 10 with aplastic anemia, due to receive a stem cell transplant.

CDR3 sequence (DNA): TGCAGCGGGAAGAACCGGAGTACCACAGATACGCAGTATTTT. It specifies CSGKNRSTTDTQYF. The V and J genes are TRBV29-1 and TRBJ2-3; no clear D gene. CDR1 SQVTM and CDR2 ANQGSEA come from the germline V gene. V gave up 7 bases and J gave up 2 bases, with 16 bases separating them. This CDR3 is 14 amino acids long.